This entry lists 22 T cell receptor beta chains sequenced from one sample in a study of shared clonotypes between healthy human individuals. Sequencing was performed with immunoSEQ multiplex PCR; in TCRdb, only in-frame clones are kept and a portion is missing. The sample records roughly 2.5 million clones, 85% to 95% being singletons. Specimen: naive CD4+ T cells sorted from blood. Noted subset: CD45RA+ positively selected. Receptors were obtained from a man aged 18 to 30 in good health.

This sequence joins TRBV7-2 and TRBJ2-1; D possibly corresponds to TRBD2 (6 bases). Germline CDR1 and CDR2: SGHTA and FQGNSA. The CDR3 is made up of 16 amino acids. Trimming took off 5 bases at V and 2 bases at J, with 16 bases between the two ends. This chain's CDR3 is CASSQGLSPPYNEQFF. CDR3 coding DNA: TGTGCCAGCAGCCAGGGACTTTCCCCCCCCTACAATGAGCAGTTCTTC.

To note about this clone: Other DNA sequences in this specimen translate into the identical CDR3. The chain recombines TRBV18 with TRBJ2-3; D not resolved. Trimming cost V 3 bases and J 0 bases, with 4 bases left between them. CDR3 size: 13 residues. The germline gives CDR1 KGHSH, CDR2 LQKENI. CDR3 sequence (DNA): TGTGCCAGCTCACCCGGTAGCACAGATACGCAGTATTTT. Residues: CASSPGSTDTQYF.

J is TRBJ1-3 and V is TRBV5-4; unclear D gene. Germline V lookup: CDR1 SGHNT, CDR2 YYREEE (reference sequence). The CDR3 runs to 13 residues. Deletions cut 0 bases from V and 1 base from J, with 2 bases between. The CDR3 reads CASSLESGNTIYF. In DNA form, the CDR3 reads TGTGCCAGCAGCTTGGAGTCTGGAAACACCATATATTTT.

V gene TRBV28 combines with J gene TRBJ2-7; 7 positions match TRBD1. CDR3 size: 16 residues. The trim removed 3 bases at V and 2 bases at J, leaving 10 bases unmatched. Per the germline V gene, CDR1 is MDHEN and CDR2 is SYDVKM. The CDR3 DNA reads TGTGCCAGCAGTTTCCGGCTAGGGACAGATACCTACGAGCAGTACTTC. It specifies CASSFRLGTDTYEQYF.

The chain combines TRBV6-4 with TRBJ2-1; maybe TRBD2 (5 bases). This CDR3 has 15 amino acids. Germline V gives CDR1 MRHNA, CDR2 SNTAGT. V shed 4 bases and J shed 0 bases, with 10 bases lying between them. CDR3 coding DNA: TGTGCCAGCAGTGTGGACTGGAGCTCCTACAATGAGCAGTTCTTC. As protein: CASSVDWSSYNEQFF.

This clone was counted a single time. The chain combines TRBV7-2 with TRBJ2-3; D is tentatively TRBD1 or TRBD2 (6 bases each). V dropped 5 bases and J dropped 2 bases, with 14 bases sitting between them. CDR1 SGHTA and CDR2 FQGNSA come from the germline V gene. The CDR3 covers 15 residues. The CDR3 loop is CASSLKRGATDTQYF. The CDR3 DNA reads TGTGCCAGCAGCCTTAAAAGGGGGGCCACAGATACGCAGTATTTT.

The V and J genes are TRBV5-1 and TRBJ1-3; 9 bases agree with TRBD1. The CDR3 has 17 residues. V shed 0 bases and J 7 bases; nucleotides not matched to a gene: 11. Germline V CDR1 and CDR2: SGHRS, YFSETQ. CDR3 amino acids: CASSLAGTGRSSNTIYF. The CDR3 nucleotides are TGCGCCAGCAGCTTGGCCGGGACAGGGAGGAGTTCGAACACCATATATTTT. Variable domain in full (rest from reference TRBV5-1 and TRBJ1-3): KAGVTQTPRYLIKTRGQQVTLSCSPISGHRSVSWYQQTPGQGLQFLFEYFSETQRNKGNFPGRFSGRQFSNSRSEMNVSTLELGDSALYLCASSLAGTGRSSNTIYFGEGSWLTVV.

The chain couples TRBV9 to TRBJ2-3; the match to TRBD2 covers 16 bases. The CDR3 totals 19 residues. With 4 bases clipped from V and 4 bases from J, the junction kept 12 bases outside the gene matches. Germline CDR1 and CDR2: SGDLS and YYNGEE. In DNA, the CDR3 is TGTGCCAGCAGCCTACAACCGGGACTAGCGGGGGGGCCCCCAGATACGCAGTATTTT. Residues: CASSLQPGLAGGPPDTQYF.

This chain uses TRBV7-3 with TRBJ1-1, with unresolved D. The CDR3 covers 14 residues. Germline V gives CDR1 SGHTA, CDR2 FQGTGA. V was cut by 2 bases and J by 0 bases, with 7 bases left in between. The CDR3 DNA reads TGTGCCAGCAGCTTAGGGCAGGTGAACACTGAAGCTTTCTTT. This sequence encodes CASSLGQVNTEAFF.

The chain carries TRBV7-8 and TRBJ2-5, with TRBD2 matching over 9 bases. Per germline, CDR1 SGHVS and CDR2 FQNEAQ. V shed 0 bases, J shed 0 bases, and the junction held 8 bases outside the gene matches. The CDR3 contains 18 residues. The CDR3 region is CASSLATSGLADQETQYF. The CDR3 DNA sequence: TGTGCCAGCAGCTTAGCAACGTCGGGACTAGCAGACCAAGAGACCCAGTACTTC. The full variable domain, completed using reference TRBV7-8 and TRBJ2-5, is GAGVSQSPRYKVAKRGQDVALRCDPISGHVSLFWYQQALGQGPEFLTYFQNEAQLDKSGLPSDRFFAERPEGSVSTLKIQRTQQEDSAVYLCASSLATSGLADQETQYFGPGTRLLVL.

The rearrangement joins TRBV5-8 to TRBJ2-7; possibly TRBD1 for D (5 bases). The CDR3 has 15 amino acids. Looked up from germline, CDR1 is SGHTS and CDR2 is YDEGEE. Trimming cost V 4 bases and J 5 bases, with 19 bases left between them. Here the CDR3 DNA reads TGTGCCAGCAGCATGGAAGTTCTCAGGGCCCACGAGCAGTACTTC. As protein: CASSMEVLRAHEQYF. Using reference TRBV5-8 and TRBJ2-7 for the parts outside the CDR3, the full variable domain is EAGVTQSPTHLIKTRGQQATLRCSPISGHTSVYWYQQALGLGLQFLLWYDEGEERNRGNFPPRFSGRQFPNYSSELNVNALELEDSALYLCASSMEVLRAHEQYFGPGTRLTVT.

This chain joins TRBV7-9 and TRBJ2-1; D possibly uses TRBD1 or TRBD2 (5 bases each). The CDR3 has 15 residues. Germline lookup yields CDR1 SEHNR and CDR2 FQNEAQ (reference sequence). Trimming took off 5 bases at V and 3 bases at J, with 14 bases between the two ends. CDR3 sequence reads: CASSPNRDVYNEQFF. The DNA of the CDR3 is TGTGCCAGCAGCCCTAACCGGGACGTCTACAATGAGCAGTTCTTC.

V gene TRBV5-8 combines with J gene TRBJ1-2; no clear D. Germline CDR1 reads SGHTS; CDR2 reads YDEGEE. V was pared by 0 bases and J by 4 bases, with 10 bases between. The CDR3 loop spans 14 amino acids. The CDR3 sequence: CASSLAAQVYGYTF. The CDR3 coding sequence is TGTGCCAGCAGCTTGGCCGCACAAGTCTATGGCTACACCTTC.

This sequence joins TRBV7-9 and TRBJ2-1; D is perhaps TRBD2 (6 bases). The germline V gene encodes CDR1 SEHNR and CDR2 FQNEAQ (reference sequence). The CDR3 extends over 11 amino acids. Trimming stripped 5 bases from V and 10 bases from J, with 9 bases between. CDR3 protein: CASSPTREQFF. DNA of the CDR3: TGTGCCAGCAGCCCGACTAGAGAGCAGTTCTTC.

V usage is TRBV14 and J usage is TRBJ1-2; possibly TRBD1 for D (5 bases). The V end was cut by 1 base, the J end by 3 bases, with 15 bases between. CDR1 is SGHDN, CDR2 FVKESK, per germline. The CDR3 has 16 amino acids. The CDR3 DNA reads TGTGCCAGCAGCCAAGGAGAAGGGACGGGCGACTATGGCTACACCTTC. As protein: CASSQGEGTGDYGYTF.

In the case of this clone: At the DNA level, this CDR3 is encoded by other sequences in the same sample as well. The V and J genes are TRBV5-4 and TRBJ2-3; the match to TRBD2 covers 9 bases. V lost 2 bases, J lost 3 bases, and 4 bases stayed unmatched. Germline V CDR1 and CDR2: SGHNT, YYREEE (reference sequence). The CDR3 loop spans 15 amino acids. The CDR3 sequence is CASSFPGLATDTQYF. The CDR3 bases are TGTGCCAGCAGCTTCCCCGGACTAGCGACAGATACGCAGTATTTT.

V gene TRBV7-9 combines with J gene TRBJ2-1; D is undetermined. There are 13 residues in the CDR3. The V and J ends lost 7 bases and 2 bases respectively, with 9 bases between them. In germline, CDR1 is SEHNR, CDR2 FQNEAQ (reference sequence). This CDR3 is CASIDVTYNEQFF. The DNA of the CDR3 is TGTGCCAGCATCGACGTTACCTACAATGAGCAGTTCTTC.

CDR3 in amino acids: CASSYDTGHEQFF. The CDR3 bases are TGTGCCAGCAGTTACGACACGGGACATGAGCAGTTCTTC. The chain employs TRBV6-6 and TRBJ2-1; D may match TRBD1 or TRBD2 (5 bases each). V was cut by 2 bases and J by 8 bases, with 10 bases left in between. Germline V lookup: CDR1 MNHNY, CDR2 SVGAGI (reference sequence). The CDR3 consists of 13 residues.

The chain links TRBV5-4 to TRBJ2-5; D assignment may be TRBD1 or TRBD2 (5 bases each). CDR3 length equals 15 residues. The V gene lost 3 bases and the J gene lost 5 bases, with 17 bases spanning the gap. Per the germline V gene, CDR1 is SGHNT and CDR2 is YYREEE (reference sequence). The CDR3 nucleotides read TGTGCCAGCAGCTCCATAGGGTCGGGGCACGAGACCCAGTACTTC. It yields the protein CASSSIGSGHETQYF.

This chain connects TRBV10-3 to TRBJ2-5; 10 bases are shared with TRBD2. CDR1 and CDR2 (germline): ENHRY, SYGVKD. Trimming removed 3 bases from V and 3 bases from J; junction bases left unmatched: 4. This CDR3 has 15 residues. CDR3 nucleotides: TGTGCCATCAGTGAAACTAGCGGGATAAAAGAGACCCAGTACTTC. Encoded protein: CAISETSGIKETQYF.

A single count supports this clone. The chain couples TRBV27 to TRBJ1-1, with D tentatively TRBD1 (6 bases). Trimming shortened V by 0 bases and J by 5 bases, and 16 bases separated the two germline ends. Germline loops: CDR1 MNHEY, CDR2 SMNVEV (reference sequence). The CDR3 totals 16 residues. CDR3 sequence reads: CASSLSGASLRTEAFF. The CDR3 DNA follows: TGTGCCAGCAGTTTATCGGGGGCCTCTTTACGGACTGAAGCTTTCTTT.

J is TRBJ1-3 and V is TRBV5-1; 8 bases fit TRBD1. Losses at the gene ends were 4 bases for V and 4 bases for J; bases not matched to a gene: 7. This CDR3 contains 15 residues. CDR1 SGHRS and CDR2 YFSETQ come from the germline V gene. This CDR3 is CASSQDRAPGNTIYF. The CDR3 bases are TGCGCCAGCAGCCAGGACAGGGCGCCCGGAAACACCATATATTTT.